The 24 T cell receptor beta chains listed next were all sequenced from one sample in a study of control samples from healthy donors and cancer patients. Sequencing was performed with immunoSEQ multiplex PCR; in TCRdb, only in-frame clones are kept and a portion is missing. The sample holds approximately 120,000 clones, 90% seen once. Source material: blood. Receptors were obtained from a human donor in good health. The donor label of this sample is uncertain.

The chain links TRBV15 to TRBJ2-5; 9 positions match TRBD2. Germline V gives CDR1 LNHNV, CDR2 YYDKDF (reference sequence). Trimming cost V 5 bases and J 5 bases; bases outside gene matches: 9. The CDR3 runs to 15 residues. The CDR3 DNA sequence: TGTGCCACCAGCCCTAGCGGGGTGGTAGGGGAGACCCAGTACTTC. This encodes CATSPSGVVGETQYF.

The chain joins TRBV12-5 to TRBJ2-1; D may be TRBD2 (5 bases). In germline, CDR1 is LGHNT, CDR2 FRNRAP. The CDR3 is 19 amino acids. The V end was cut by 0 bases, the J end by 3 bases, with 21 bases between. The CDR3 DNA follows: TGTGCTAGTGGTTTGGTCCTCGGGTCCGGGATTCTCCACTACAATGAGCAGTTCTTC. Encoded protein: CASGLVLGSGILHYNEQFF.

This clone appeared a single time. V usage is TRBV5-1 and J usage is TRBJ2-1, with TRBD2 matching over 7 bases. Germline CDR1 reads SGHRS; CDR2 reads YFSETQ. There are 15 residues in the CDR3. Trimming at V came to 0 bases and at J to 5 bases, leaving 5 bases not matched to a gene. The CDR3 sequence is CASSLVPGGHNEQFF. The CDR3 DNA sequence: TGCGCCAGCAGCTTGGTTCCGGGGGGACACAATGAGCAGTTCTTC.

CDR3 loop: CASSRSVHYEQYF. In DNA form, the CDR3 reads TGTGCCAGCAGCCGATCGGTTCACTACGAGCAGTACTTC. This sequence joins TRBV6-5 and TRBJ2-7; D not resolved. Trimming took off 6 bases at V and 3 bases at J, with 12 bases between the two ends. The CDR3 spans 13 residues. The germline CDR1 and CDR2 sequences are MNHEY and SVGAGI.

CDR3 amino acids: CASWGASSYEQYF. Here the CDR3 DNA reads TGTGCCTCCTGGGGGGCGAGCTCCTACGAGCAGTACTTC. This chain uses TRBV27 with TRBJ2-7; the D gene could be TRBD1 or TRBD2 (6 bases each). Germline-derived CDR1 and CDR2 are MNHEY and SMNVEV (reference sequence). V shed 11 bases and J shed 0 bases, with 14 bases lying between them. The CDR3 sequence is 13 residues long.

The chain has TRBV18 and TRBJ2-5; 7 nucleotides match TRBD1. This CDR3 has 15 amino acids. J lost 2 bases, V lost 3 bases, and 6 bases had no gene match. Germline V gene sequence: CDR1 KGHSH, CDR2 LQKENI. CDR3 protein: CASSPGTVRQETQYF. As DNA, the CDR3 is TGTGCCAGCTCACCGGGGACAGTGCGTCAAGAGACCCAGTACTTC.

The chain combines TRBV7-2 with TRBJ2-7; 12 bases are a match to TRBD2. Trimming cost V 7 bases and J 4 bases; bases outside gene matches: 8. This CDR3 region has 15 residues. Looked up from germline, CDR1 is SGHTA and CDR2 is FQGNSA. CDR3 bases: TGTGCCAGCACCCCGTTGACTAGCGGGGGATACGAGCAGTACTTC. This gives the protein CASTPLTSGGYEQYF.

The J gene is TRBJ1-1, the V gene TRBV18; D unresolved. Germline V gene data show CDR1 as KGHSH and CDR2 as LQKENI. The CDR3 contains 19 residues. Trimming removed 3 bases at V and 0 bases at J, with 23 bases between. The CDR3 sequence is CASSPVRAALTSMNTEAFF. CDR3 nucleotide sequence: TGTGCCAGCTCACCGGTTCGGGCTGCTCTGACGTCTATGAACACTGAAGCTTTCTTT.

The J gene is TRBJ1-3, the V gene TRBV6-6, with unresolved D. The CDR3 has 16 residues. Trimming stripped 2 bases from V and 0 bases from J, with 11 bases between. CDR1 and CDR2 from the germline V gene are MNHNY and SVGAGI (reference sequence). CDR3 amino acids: CASSYDPGSSGNTIYF. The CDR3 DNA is TGTGCCAGCAGTTACGACCCCGGTAGCTCTGGAAACACCATATATTTT.

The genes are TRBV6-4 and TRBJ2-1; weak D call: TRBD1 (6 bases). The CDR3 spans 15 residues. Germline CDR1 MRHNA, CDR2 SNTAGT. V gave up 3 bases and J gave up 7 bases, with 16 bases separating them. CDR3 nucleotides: TGTGCCAGCAGTGAGAGAATCAGGGGTGCGAATGAGCAGTTCTTC. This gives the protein CASSERIRGANEQFF.

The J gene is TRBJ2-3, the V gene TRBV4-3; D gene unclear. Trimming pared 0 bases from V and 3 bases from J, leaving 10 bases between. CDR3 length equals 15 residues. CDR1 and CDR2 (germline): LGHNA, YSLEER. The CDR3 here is CASSQENQATDTQYF. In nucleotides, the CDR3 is TGCGCCAGCAGCCAAGAAAATCAGGCTACAGATACGCAGTATTTT.

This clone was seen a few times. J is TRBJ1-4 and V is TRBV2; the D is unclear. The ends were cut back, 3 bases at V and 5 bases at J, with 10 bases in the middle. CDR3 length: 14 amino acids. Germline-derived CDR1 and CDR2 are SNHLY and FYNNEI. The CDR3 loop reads CASSESYQNEKLFF. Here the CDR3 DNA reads TGTGCCAGCAGTGAGAGTTATCAAAATGAAAAACTGTTTTTT.

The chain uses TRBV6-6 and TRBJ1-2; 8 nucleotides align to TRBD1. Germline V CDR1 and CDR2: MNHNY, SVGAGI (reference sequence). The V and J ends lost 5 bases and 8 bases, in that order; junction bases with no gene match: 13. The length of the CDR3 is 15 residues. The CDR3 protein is CASSRAGTGLEGYTF. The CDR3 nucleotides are TGTGCCAGCAGTAGAGCCGGGACAGGACTAGAGGGCTACACCTTC.

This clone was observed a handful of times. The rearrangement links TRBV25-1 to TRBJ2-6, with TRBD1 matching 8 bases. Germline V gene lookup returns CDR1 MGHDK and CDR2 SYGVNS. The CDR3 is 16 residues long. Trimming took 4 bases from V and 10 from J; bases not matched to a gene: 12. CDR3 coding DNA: TGTGCCAGCAGTGTTACGGACAGGGAAGGGGAAAACGTCCTGACTTTC. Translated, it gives CASSVTDREGENVLTF.

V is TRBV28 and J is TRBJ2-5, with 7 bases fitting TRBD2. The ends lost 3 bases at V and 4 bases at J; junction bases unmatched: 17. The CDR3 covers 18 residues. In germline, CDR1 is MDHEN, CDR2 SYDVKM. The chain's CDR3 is CASSFGRSVAAGGETQYF. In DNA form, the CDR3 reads TGTGCCAGCAGTTTCGGGAGGTCTGTGGCTGCTGGGGGAGAGACCCAGTACTTC.

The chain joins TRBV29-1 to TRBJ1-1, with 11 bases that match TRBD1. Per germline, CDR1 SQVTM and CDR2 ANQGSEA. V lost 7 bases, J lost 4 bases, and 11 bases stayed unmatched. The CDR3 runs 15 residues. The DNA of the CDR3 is TGCAGCGCCCAGGGGGCCGGACAGGGGGCCACTGAAGCTTTCTTT. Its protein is CSAQGAGQGATEAFF.

CDR3 nucleotide sequence: TGCGCCAGCAGTTATTCCGGGAGCGAAGCTTTCTTT. Protein: CASSYSGSEAFF. The rearrangement uses TRBV10-1 and TRBJ1-1; D gene uncertain. This CDR3 has 12 residues. The V end lost 5 bases, the J end lost 8 bases, and 12 bases lay between the germline ends. Germline V lookup: CDR1 WNHNN, CDR2 SYGVQD (reference sequence).

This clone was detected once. The CDR3 sequence is CASSPQFRGTEQYF. CDR3 DNA: TGTGCCAGCAGCCCCCAATTTAGGGGGACCGAGCAGTACTTC. The chain links TRBV7-8 to TRBJ2-7, with TRBD1 as a possible D gene (6 bases). Trimming left V 5 bases short and J 6 bases short, with 17 bases between. Germline V CDR1 and CDR2: SGHVS, FQNEAQ. The CDR3 sequence is 14 residues long.

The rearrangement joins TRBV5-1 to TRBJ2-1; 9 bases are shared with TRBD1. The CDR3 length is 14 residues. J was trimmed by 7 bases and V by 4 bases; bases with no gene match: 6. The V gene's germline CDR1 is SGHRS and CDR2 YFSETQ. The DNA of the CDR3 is TGCGCCAGCAGCCCTTCGACAGGGGGGAATGAGCAGTTCTTC. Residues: CASSPSTGGNEQFF.

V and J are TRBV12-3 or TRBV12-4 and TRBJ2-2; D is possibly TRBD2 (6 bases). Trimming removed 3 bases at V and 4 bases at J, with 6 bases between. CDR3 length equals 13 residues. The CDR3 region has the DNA TGTGCCAGCAGTTTGGGACTCACCGGGGAGCTGTTTTTT. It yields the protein CASSLGLTGELFF.

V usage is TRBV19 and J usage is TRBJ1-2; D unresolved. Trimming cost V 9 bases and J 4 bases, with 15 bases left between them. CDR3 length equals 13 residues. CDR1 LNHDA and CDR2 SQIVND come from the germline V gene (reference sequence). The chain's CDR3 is CARIRFKGYGYTF. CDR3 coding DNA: TGTGCCAGAATAAGATTCAAGGGCTATGGCTACACCTTC.

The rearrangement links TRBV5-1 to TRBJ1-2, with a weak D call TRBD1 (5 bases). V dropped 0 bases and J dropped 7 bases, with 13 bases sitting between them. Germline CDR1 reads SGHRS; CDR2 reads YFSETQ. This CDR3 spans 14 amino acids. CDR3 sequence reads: CASSLEARDTGYTF. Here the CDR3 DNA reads TGCGCCAGCAGCTTGGAGGCCAGGGATACTGGCTACACCTTC.

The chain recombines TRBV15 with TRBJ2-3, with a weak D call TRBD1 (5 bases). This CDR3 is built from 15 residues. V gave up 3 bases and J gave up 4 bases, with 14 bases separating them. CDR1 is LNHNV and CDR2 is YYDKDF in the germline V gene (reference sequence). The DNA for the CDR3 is TGTGCCACCAGCAGTCTAGGGGCGAACGCAGATACGCAGTATTTT. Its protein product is CATSSLGANADTQYF.

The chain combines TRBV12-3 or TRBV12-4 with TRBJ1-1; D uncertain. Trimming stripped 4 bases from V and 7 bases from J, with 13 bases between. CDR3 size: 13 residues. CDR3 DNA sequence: TGTGCCAGCAGTTCACTAGGACGGGATGAAGCTTTCTTT. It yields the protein CASSSLGRDEAFF.